This paragraph reports one T cell receptor (beta chain). This entry belongs to a study of shared clonotypes between healthy human individuals. Germline assignment: CDR1 MNHNY and CDR2 SVGAGI (reference sequence). This CDR3 is 12 amino acids long. The V gene lost 6 bases and the J gene lost 7 bases, with 13 bases spanning the gap. The assay was immunoSEQ multiplex PCR, and TCRdb's table has in-frame clones only and misses some. The sample records 1.5 million to 1.9 million clones, 95% to 99% being singletons. The TCR comes from a man aged 25 to 40 in good health. Input material: naive CD4+ T cells sorted from blood. Specified subset: CD45RA+ positively selected. The rearrangement uses TRBV6-6 and TRBJ2-7; D call uncertain. CDR3 residues: CASSHSVVEQYF. The CDR3 region has the DNA TGTGCCAGCAGCCATAGTGTAGTGGAGCAGTACTTC.